The 6 T cell receptor beta chains below come from one sample, sequenced in a study of T cell responses to AZD1222 COVID-19 vaccine. TCRdb keeps only in-frame clones here, not all; method: immunoSEQ multiplex PCR. The sample consists of about 110,000 clones, 90% to 95% of them appearing once. This sample comprised peripheral blood, obtained on day 0 of AZD1222 vaccination. The receptor source for this set is an adult in good health.

This clone was detected once. V is TRBV6-2 or TRBV6-3 and J is TRBJ2-7; 7 bases match TRBD1. Germline trimming cut 5 bases from V and 3 bases from J; bases unmatched to any gene: 10. Germline V gives CDR1 MNHEY, CDR2 SVGEGT. This CDR3 is 15 amino acids long. CDR3 nucleotides: TGTGCCAGCAGTCGCCGGGGACAGCCAGGCTACGAGCAGTACTTC. Protein product: CASSRRGQPGYEQYF.

The rearrangement links TRBV19 to TRBJ1-5; no reliable D call. V was clipped by 0 bases and J by 7 bases, with 13 bases between them. The germline gives CDR1 LNHDA, CDR2 SQIVND (reference sequence). The CDR3 runs to 15 residues. The CDR3 DNA sequence: TGTGCCAGTAGTATAGATCTGTTACCCTGGCAGCCCCAGCATTTT. The encoded protein is CASSIDLLPWQPQHF. The full variable domain, with the rest looked up from reference TRBV19 and TRBJ1-5, is DGGITQSPKYLFRKEGQNVTLSCEQNLNHDAMYWYRQDPGQGLRLIYYSQIVNDFQKGDIAEGYSVSREKKESFPLTVTSAQKNPTAFYLCASSIDLLPWQPQHFGDGTRLSIL.

The chain combines TRBV5-1 with TRBJ1-2; perhaps TRBD1 as D (6 bases). Trimming removed 5 bases from V and 5 bases from J, with 13 bases in between. From germline, CDR1 is SGHRS and CDR2 YFSETQ. The CDR3 length is 13 residues. The CDR3 DNA sequence: TGCGCCAGCAGAAATCTAACAGGGTATGGCTACACCTTC. This gives the protein CASRNLTGYGYTF.

The gene calls are TRBV11-3 and TRBJ1-1; possibly TRBD1 for D (6 bases). Per the germline V gene, CDR1 is SGHNT and CDR2 is YENEEA. CDR3 size: 14 residues. Trimming removed 7 bases at V and 0 bases at J, with 12 bases between. The CDR3 sequence: CASNRGTLNTEAFF. Here the CDR3 DNA reads TGTGCCAGCAACCGAGGGACACTGAACACTGAAGCTTTCTTT.

V gene TRBV6-5 combines with J gene TRBJ1-4; TRBD1 is a possible D gene (5 bases). The CDR3 runs to 15 residues. V was trimmed by 9 bases and J by 8 bases, leaving 22 bases between them. The germline gives CDR1 MNHEY, CDR2 SVGAGI. The CDR3 reads CASRRSGGLWEKLFF. The CDR3 region has the DNA TGTGCCAGTCGGCGGTCGGGGGGTCTATGGGAAAAACTGTTTTTT.

The chain recombines TRBV19 with TRBJ2-3; the D gene is possibly TRBD1 (8 bases). V lost 5 bases to trimming and J lost 1 base, with 13 bases between them. The CDR3 contains 15 residues. Per germline, CDR1 LNHDA and CDR2 SQIVND (reference sequence). The CDR3 bases are TGTGCCAGTAGTGAAACAGGGGGGGGCACAGATACGCAGTATTTT. This encodes CASSETGGGTDTQYF. The complete variable domain, with remaining parts taken from reference TRBV19 and TRBJ2-3, reads DGGITQSPKYLFRKEGQNVTLSCEQNLNHDAMYWYRQDPGQGLRLIYYSQIVNDFQKGDIAEGYSVSREKKESFPLTVTSAQKNPTAFYLCASSETGGGTDTQYFGPGTRLTVL.